A single sample gave rise to the 32 T cell receptor beta chains below, sequenced in a study of tissue T cells after allogeneic stem cell transplantation. The data were produced by immunoSEQ multiplex PCR, yet TCRdb's version contains in-frame clones alone and is incomplete. The sample has about 9,600 clones, roughly three fifths seen once; the top ten hold roughly a tenth. The input for sequencing was tissue from the ileum, taken at autopsy. All receptors derive from a woman aged 18 to 49 with breast cancer.

V is TRBV3-1 (or the pseudogene TRBV3-2) and J is TRBJ1-2, with D possibly matching TRBD1 (6 bases). The CDR3 covers 16 residues. The germline V gene has CDR1 LGHDT and CDR2 YNNKEL (reference sequence). The ends were cut back, 3 bases at V and 5 bases at J, with 19 bases in the middle. CDR3 DNA: TGTGCCAGCAGCCACGCTGGAGGGGTTCAGGGGTATGGCTACACCTTC. Translating gives CASSHAGGVQGYGYTF.

The chain links TRBV9 to TRBJ2-7; D possibly corresponds to TRBD1 (6 bases). The V gene's germline CDR1 is SGDLS and CDR2 YYNGEE. Trimming removed 0 bases at V and 2 bases at J, with 12 bases between. The CDR3 covers 15 residues. In DNA form, the CDR3 reads TGTGCCAGCAGCGTAGACGGACAGCCTACCTACGAGCAGTACTTC. This encodes CASSVDGQPTYEQYF.

The J gene is TRBJ1-5, the V gene TRBV7-2; TRBD1 is a possible D gene (5 bases). The CDR3 is made up of 14 amino acids. Germline values: CDR1 SGHTA, CDR2 FQGNSA. The germline V and J ends were trimmed by 1 base and 6 bases, with 10 bases remaining between them. The CDR3 nucleotides are TGTGCCAGCAGCTTAGAAGGGGTGGGTCAGCCCCAGCATTTT. Encoded protein: CASSLEGVGQPQHF. The full variable domain, rest sourced from reference TRBV7-2 and TRBJ1-5, is GAGVSQSPSNKVTEKGKDVELRCDPISGHTALYWYRQSLGQGLEFLIYFQGNSAPDKSGLPSDRFSAERTGGSVSTLTIQRTQQEDSAVYLCASSLEGVGQPQHFGDGTRLSIL.

The rearrangement links TRBV7-8 to TRBJ2-1; 11 bases fit TRBD2. With V trimmed by 5 bases and J by 8 bases, 11 bases remained unmatched. The CDR3 spans 16 residues. Germline CDR1 is SGHVS and CDR2 is FQNEAQ. The CDR3 region has the DNA TGTGCCAGCAGCCCGCACGGGACTAGCGGCTTAGATGAGCAGTTCTTC. As protein: CASSPHGTSGLDEQFF.

V gene TRBV10-3 combines with J gene TRBJ2-3; 13 nucleotides align to TRBD2. Trimming cost V 4 bases and J 1 base; bases outside gene matches: 5. The CDR3 is 17 residues long. Germline V lookup: CDR1 ENHRY, CDR2 SYGVKD. CDR3 protein: CAISGLAGGGRTDTQYF. DNA for the CDR3: TGTGCCATCAGTGGACTAGCGGGAGGCGGTCGCACAGATACGCAGTATTTT.

This clone turned up a few times. The rearrangement uses TRBV4-2 and TRBJ2-7, with unresolved D. Germline CDR1 reads LGHNA; CDR2 reads YNFKEQ. This CDR3 has 16 residues. V was shortened by 0 bases and J by 0 bases, with 12 bases between the two germline ends. The CDR3 nucleotides are TGTGCCAGCAGCCAAGATGTAGCACGTAGCTCCTACGAGCAGTACTTC. This translates into CASSQDVARSSYEQYF.

The chain carries TRBV7-2 and TRBJ1-1; D unclear. This CDR3 comprises 13 residues. The germline V gene encodes CDR1 SGHTA and CDR2 FQGNSA. The V and J ends lost 0 bases and 7 bases respectively, with 9 bases between them. The CDR3 spells CASSLAVTVEAFF. The DNA for the CDR3 is TGTGCCAGCAGCTTAGCTGTCACAGTTGAAGCTTTCTTT.

In this sample, this clone turned up a few times. The CDR3: CATRPGGTEAFF. In nucleotides, the CDR3 is TGTGCCACCCGACCAGGGGGCACTGAAGCTTTCTTT. The rearrangement links TRBV6-6 to TRBJ1-1; 7 nucleotides agree with TRBD1. Germline V gives CDR1 MNHNY, CDR2 SVGAGI (reference sequence). V trimming: 10 bases; J trimming: 4 bases; junction bases outside the gene matches: 6. The CDR3 runs to 12 residues.

Here the CDR3 DNA reads TGCGCCAGCAGCTTTGGGGGGGCGAGTCTTGGAGAGACCCAGTACTTC. This encodes CASSFGGASLGETQYF. This chain uses TRBV5-1 with TRBJ2-5; D perhaps matches TRBD2 (7 bases). CDR3 size: 16 residues. V shed 2 bases and J shed 4 bases, with 18 bases lying between them. Germline-derived CDR1 and CDR2 are SGHRS and YFSETQ.

By share, this clone counts as medium-sized. V gene TRBV7-3 combines with J gene TRBJ2-7, with 12 positions matching TRBD1. The CDR3 is 16 amino acids. Germline V gene data show CDR1 as SGHTA and CDR2 as FQGTGA. V was pared by 1 base and J by 7 bases, with 8 bases of the junction left unmatched. This chain's CDR3 is CASSLMPGQGAREQYF. CDR3 DNA: TGTGCCAGCAGCTTAATGCCGGGACAGGGGGCACGAGAGCAGTACTTC.

V usage is TRBV5-4 and J usage is TRBJ1-1; a weak D match, TRBD1 (6 bases). This CDR3 spans 15 amino acids. Per the germline V gene, CDR1 is SGHNT and CDR2 is YYREEE (reference sequence). Deletions cut 3 bases from V and 6 bases from J, with 18 bases between. The CDR3 loop is CASSSYREPMAEAFF. The CDR3 coding sequence is TGTGCCAGCAGCTCGTACAGGGAACCCATGGCTGAAGCTTTCTTT.

This clone was detected a few times. The chain joins TRBV5-1 to TRBJ2-1; 9 bases align to TRBD2. CDR1 is SGHRS, CDR2 YFSETQ, per germline. Losses at the gene ends were 5 bases for V and 7 bases for J; bases not matched to a gene: 7. The CDR3 covers 14 residues. CDR3 coding DNA: TGCGCCAGCAGACATTCTAGCGGGAAGAATGAGCAGTTCTTC. This encodes CASRHSSGKNEQFF.

The genes are TRBV19 and TRBJ2-3, with D possibly TRBD2 on 5 matching bases. The length of the CDR3 is 15 residues. The germline V gene has CDR1 LNHDA and CDR2 SQIVND (reference sequence). Trimming took off 0 bases at V and 8 bases at J, with 15 bases between the two ends. The chain's CDR3 is CASSIDPQIATTQYF. Here the CDR3 DNA reads TGTGCCAGTAGTATAGACCCCCAAATAGCGACTACGCAGTATTTT.

This chain links TRBV19 with TRBJ2-2; TRBD2 matches at 7 bases. There are 16 residues in the CDR3. CDR1 is LNHDA and CDR2 is SQIVND in the germline V gene (reference sequence). J was trimmed by 6 bases and V by 3 bases; bases with no gene match: 10. The CDR3 DNA is TGTGCCAGTAGTATTCTAGCGGCACTCGGGGCCGGGGAGCTGTTTTTT. Translating it yields CASSILAALGAGELFF.

This clone turned up a few times. V usage is TRBV5-6 and J usage is TRBJ1-3; perhaps TRBD1 as D (5 bases). The CDR3 totals 15 residues. Deletions cut 0 bases from V and 3 bases from J, with 10 bases between. Germline V gene data show CDR1 as SGHDT and CDR2 as YYEEEE. The CDR3 sequence is CASSLGGAGGNTIYF. Here the CDR3 DNA reads TGTGCCAGCAGCTTGGGTGGGGCCGGTGGAAACACCATATATTTT.

The chain couples TRBV7-2 to TRBJ2-7; 9 bases agree with TRBD1. V was clipped by 10 bases and J by 7 bases; unmatched bases: 11. The CDR3 runs 13 residues. Germline CDR1 and CDR2: SGHTA and FQGNSA. The CDR3 here is CATADRGSYEQYF. The DNA of the CDR3 is TGTGCCACTGCGGACAGGGGATCTTATGAGCAGTACTTC.

This clone is labeled medium-sized (0.01 to 0.1%). The chain combines TRBV18 with TRBJ1-1, with D possibly matching TRBD1 (6 bases). This CDR3 has 15 residues. CDR1 KGHSH and CDR2 LQKENI come from the germline V gene. The V gene lost 3 bases and the J gene lost 3 bases, with 14 bases spanning the gap. CDR3 coding DNA: TGTGCCAGCTCACCGGCACAGGGTGGGGACACTGAAGCTTTCTTT. Protein sequence: CASSPAQGGDTEAFF. The whole variable domain, remainder taken from reference TRBV18 and TRBJ1-1, is NAGVMQNPRHLVRRRGQEARLRCSPMKGHSHVYWYRQLPEEGLKFMVYLQKENIIDESGMPKERFSAEFPKEGPSILRIQQVVRGDSAAYFCASSPAQGGDTEAFFGQGTRLTVV.

V and J are TRBV5-6 and TRBJ1-1, with D possibly being TRBD1 (5 bases). V was cut by 0 bases and J by 7 bases, with 10 bases left in between. Germline CDR1 is SGHDT and CDR2 is YYEEEE. CDR3 length equals 13 residues. CDR3 DNA: TGTGCCAGCAGCTTGGGGACACTCGGTGAAGCTTTCTTT. As protein: CASSLGTLGEAFF.

CDR3 residues: CATSDSRTGANEQYF. CDR3 nucleotide sequence: TGTGCCACCAGTGATTCCCGGACAGGGGCAAACGAGCAGTACTTC. This rearrangement joins TRBV24-1 to TRBJ2-7; TRBD1 aligns across 9 bases. There are 15 residues in the CDR3. Germline V lookup: CDR1 KGHDR, CDR2 SFDVKD. V lost 2 bases, J lost 5 bases, and 6 bases stayed unmatched.

The rearrangement links TRBV7-8 to TRBJ2-3; the match to TRBD1 covers 7 bases. Germline values: CDR1 SGHVS, CDR2 FQNEAQ. There are 14 residues in the CDR3. V shed 3 bases, J shed 4 bases, and the junction held 4 bases outside the gene matches. The CDR3 region has the DNA TGTGCCAGCAGCTTTGGGACAGACGCAGATACGCAGTATTTT. Protein sequence: CASSFGTDADTQYF. Together with reference TRBV7-8 and TRBJ2-3, the CDR3 gives the full variable domain: GAGVSQSPRYKVAKRGQDVALRCDPISGHVSLFWYQQALGQGPEFLTYFQNEAQLDKSGLPSDRFFAERPEGSVSTLKIQRTQQEDSAVYLCASSFGTDADTQYFGPGTRLTVL.

In this sample, this clone turned up a few times. The CDR3 sequence: CASSALGERGAYNEQFF. CDR3 nucleotide sequence: TGTGCCAGCAGCGCCCTCGGTGAAAGAGGTGCCTACAATGAGCAGTTCTTC. V is TRBV9 and J is TRBJ2-1; unclear D gene. This CDR3 contains 17 residues. The germline V gene encodes CDR1 SGDLS and CDR2 YYNGEE. Trimming shortened V by 3 bases and J by 2 bases, and 18 bases separated the two germline ends.

J is TRBJ2-3 and V is TRBV5-1; D might be TRBD2 (8 bases). The CDR3 spans 15 residues. Germline CDR1 and CDR2: SGHRS and YFSETQ. V lost 6 bases and J 0 bases, leaving 14 bases between the germline ends. The CDR3 region has the DNA TGCGCCAGCATCTCGGGAGGGGGCAGCACAGATACGCAGTATTTT. As protein: CASISGGGSTDTQYF.

Remarks on this clone: The same CDR3 arises from other DNA sequences in this sample as well. CDR3 residues: CAWAGGETQYF. The CDR3 DNA reads TGTGCTTGGGCTGGGGGAGAGACCCAGTACTTC. V and J are TRBV30 and TRBJ2-5; either TRBD1 or TRBD2 may fit D (5 bases each). The germline V gene encodes CDR1 GTSNPN and CDR2 SVGIG (reference sequence). The CDR3 is 11 amino acids.

V and J are TRBV6-5 and TRBJ2-1; D unclear. Trimming removed 2 bases at V and 5 bases at J, with 7 bases between. The germline V gene encodes CDR1 MNHEY and CDR2 SVGAGI. CDR3 length: 13 amino acids. DNA for the CDR3: TGTGCCAGCAGTTACAGGCAGAACAATGAGCAGTTCTTC. This gives the protein CASSYRQNNEQFF.

The gene calls are TRBV28 and TRBJ1-1, with D maybe TRBD1 (6 bases). This CDR3 comprises 12 residues. V lost 2 bases and J 9 bases, leaving 10 bases between the germline ends. Germline CDR1 is MDHEN and CDR2 is SYDVKM. DNA for the CDR3: TGTGCCAGCAGTTTACGGACAGAGAAAGCTTTCTTT. This sequence encodes CASSLRTEKAFF.

The CDR3 reads CASSGSGGNTGELFF. CDR3 sequence (DNA): TGTGCCAGCAGTGGTAGCGGGGGGAACACCGGGGAGCTGTTTTTT. The chain has TRBV25-1 and TRBJ2-2; 9 bases are a match to TRBD2. The CDR3 is 15 amino acids. V was clipped by 4 bases and J by 1 base; unmatched bases: 1. Germline CDR1 reads MGHDK; CDR2 reads SYGVNS.

The chain joins TRBV27 to TRBJ2-3; 9 bases are shared with TRBD2. Per the germline V gene, CDR1 is MNHEY and CDR2 is SMNVEV (reference sequence). This CDR3 region has 21 residues. V shed 0 bases and J 4 bases; nucleotides not matched to a gene: 20. CDR3 sequence: CASSLSIASLSGLAGADTQYF. CDR3 in DNA: TGTGCCAGCAGTTTATCGATTGCCTCCCTTTCTGGGTTAGCGGGAGCAGATACGCAGTATTTT.

The chain carries TRBV9 and TRBJ2-3; D may match TRBD1 or TRBD2 (6 bases each). Trimming left V 3 bases short and J 2 bases short, with 22 bases between. CDR3 length: 18 amino acids. The V gene's germline CDR1 is SGDLS and CDR2 YYNGEE. The CDR3 nucleotides are TGTGCCAGCAGCGCCCAGGGCCTTAGGGGGGCGGCCACAGATACGCAGTATTTT. It translates to CASSAQGLRGAATDTQYF. Complete variable domain (other parts from reference TRBV9 and TRBJ2-3): DSGVTQTPKHLITATGQRVTLRCSPRSGDLSVYWYQQSLDQGLQFLIQYYNGEERAKGNILERFSAQQFPDLHSELNLSSLELGDSALYFCASSAQGLRGAATDTQYFGPGTRLTVL.

This chain joins TRBV30 and TRBJ2-7; weak D call: TRBD2 (6 bases). CDR3 length equals 14 residues. CDR1 is GTSNPN and CDR2 is SVGIG in the germline V gene (reference sequence). The V and J ends lost 1 base and 5 bases respectively, with 15 bases between them. In nucleotides, the CDR3 is TGTGCCTGGAGTGCTCAGGGATGGGGGGACGAGCAGTACTTC. This sequence encodes CAWSAQGWGDEQYF. The whole variable domain, remainder taken from reference TRBV30 and TRBJ2-7, is SQTIHQWPATLVQPVGSPLSLECTVEGTSNPNLYWYRQAAGRGLQLLFYSVGIGQISSEVPQNLSASRPQDRQFILSSKKLLLSDSGFYLCAWSAQGWGDEQYFGPGTRLTVT.

This sequence joins TRBV6-5 and TRBJ2-7; 8 bases align to TRBD1. The germline gives CDR1 MNHEY, CDR2 SVGAGI. The CDR3 consists of 14 residues. V lost 5 bases, J lost 2 bases, and 5 bases stayed unmatched. The chain's CDR3 is CASSRTGTTYEQYF. DNA for the CDR3: TGTGCCAGCAGTCGGACAGGGACAACCTACGAGCAGTACTTC.

This clone has only a few counts. The rearrangement links TRBV3-1 (or the pseudogene TRBV3-2) to TRBJ2-7; tentatively, D is TRBD1 (6 bases). This CDR3 spans 15 amino acids. Per the germline V gene, CDR1 is LGHDT and CDR2 is YNNKEL (reference sequence). V dropped 4 bases and J dropped 1 base, with 14 bases sitting between them. The CDR3: CASSPPGQLSYEQYF. DNA for the CDR3: TGTGCCAGCAGCCCTCCAGGACAGCTTTCCTACGAGCAGTACTTC.

The rearrangement joins TRBV5-4 to TRBJ2-7; a weak D match, TRBD2 (5 bases). Between the trimmed V and J ends, which lost 4 bases and 2 bases, there was a span of 13 bases. CDR3 length: 14 residues. Germline assignment: CDR1 SGHNT and CDR2 YYREEE (reference sequence). The CDR3 bases are TGTGCCAGCAGCCCCGGACTGGATACCTACGAGCAGTACTTC. This encodes CASSPGLDTYEQYF.